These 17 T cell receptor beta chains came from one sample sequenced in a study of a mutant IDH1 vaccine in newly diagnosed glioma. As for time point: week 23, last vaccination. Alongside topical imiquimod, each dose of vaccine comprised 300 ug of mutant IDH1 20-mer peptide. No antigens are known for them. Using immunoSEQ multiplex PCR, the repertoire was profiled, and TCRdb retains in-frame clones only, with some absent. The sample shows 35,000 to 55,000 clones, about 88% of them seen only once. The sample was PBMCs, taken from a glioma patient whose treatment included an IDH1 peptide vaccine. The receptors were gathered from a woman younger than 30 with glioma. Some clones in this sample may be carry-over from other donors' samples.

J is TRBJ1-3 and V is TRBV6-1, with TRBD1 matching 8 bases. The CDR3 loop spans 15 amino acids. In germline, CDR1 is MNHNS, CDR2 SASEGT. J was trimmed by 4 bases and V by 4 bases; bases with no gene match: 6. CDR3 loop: CASSAKTGVGNTIYF. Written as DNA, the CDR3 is TGTGCCAGCAGTGCCAAGACAGGGGTCGGAAACACCATATATTTT.

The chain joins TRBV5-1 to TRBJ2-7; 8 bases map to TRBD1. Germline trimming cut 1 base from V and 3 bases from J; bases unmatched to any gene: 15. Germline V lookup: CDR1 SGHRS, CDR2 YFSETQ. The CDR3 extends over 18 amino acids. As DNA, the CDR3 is TGCGCCAGCAGCTTGCGGGCTTCAACTCAGGGGGCAATCTACGAGCAGTACTTC. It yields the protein CASSLRASTQGAIYEQYF.

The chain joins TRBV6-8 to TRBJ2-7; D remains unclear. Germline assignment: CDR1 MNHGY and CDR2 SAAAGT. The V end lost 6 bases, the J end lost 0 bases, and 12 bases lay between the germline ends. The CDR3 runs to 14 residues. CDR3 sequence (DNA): TGTGCCAGCAGGTCCAGACGAGACTCCTACGAGCAGTACTTC. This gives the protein CASRSRRDSYEQYF.

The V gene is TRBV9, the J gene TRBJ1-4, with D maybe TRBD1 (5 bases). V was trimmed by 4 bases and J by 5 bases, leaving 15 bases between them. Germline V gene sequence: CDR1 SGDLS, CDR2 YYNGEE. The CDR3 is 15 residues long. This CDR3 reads CASSPQGGSNEKLFF. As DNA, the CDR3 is TGTGCCAGCAGCCCCCAGGGTGGGTCCAATGAAAAACTGTTTTTT. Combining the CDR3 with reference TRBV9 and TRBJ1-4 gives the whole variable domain DSGVTQTPKHLITATGQRVTLRCSPRSGDLSVYWYQQSLDQGLQFLIQYYNGEERAKGNILERFSAQQFPDLHSELNLSSLELGDSALYFCASSPQGGSNEKLFFGSGTQLSVL.

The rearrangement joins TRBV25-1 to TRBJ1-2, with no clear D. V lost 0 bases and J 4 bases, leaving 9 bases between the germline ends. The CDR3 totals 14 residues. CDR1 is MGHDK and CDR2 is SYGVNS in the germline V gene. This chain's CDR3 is CASSEYGVRYGYTF. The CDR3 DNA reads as TGTGCCAGCAGTGAATATGGGGTTCGCTATGGCTACACCTTC.

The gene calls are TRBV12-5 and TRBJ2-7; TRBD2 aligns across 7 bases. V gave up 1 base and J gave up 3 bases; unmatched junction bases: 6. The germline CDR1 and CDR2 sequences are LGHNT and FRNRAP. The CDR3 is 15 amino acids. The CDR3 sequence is CASGLGPGGNYEQYF. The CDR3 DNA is TGTGCTAGTGGTTTGGGACCGGGGGGTAACTACGAGCAGTACTTC. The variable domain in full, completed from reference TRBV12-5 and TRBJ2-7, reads DARVTQTPRHKVTEMGQEVTMRCQPILGHNTVFWYRQTMMQGLELLAYFRNRAPLDDSGMPKDRFSAEMPDATLATLKIQPSEPRDSAVYFCASGLGPGGNYEQYFGPGTRLTVT.

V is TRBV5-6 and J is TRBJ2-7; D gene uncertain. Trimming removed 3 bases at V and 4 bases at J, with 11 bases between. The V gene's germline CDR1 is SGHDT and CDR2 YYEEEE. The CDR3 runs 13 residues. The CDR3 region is CASSSKGVYEQYF. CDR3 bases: TGTGCCAGCAGCTCAAAGGGTGTTTACGAGCAGTACTTC. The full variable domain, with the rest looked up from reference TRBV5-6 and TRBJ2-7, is DAGVTQSPTHLIKTRGQQVTLRCSPKSGHDTVSWYQQALGQGPQFIFQYYEEEERQRGNFPDRFSGHQFPNYSSELNVNALLLGDSALYLCASSSKGVYEQYFGPGTRLTVT.

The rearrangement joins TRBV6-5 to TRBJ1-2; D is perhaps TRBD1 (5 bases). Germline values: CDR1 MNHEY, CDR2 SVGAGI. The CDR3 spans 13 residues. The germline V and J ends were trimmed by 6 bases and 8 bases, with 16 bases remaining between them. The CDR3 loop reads CASSHGTPKGYTF. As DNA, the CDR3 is TGTGCCAGCAGCCACGGGACTCCTAAGGGCTACACCTTC.

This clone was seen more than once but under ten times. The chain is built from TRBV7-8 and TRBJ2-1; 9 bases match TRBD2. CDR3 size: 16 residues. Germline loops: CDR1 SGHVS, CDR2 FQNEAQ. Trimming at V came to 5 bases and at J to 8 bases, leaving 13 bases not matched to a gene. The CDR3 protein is CASSLDRPSGNYEQFF. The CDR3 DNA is TGTGCCAGCAGCCTGGATAGGCCTAGCGGGAACTATGAGCAGTTCTTC.

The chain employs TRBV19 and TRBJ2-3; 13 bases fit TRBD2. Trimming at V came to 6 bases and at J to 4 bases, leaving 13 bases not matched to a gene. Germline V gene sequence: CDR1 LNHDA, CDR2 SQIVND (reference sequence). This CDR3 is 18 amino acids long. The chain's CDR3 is CASSLTSGRDTWADTQYF. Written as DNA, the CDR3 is TGTGCCAGTAGCCTTACTAGCGGGAGGGATACGTGGGCAGATACGCAGTATTTT.

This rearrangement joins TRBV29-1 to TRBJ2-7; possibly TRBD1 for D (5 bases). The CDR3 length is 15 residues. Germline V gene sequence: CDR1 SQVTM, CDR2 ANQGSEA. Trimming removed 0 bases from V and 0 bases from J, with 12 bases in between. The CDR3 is CSVEDNRSLSYEQYF. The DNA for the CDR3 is TGCAGCGTTGAAGATAACAGGAGCCTCTCCTACGAGCAGTACTTC.

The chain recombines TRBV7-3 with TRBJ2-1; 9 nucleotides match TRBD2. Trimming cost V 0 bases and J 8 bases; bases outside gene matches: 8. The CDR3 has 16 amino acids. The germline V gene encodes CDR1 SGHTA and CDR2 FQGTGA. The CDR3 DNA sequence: TGTGCCAGCAGCTTAACGGCCGCGGGAGGGCCCCATGAGCAGTTCTTC. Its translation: CASSLTAAGGPHEQFF.

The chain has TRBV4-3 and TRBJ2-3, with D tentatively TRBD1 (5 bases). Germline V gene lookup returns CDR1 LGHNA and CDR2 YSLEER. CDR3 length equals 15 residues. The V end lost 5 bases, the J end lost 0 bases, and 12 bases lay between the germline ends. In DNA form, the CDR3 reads TGCGCCAGCAGCGGGGCGAGTGATAGCACAGATACGCAGTATTTT. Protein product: CASSGASDSTDTQYF.

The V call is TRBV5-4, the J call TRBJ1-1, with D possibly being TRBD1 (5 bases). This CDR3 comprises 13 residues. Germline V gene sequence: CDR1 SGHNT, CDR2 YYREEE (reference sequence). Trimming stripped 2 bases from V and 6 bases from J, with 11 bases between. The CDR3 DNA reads TGTGCCAGCAGCTTTGGGGGAAGCGCTGAAGCTTTCTTT. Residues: CASSFGGSAEAFF.

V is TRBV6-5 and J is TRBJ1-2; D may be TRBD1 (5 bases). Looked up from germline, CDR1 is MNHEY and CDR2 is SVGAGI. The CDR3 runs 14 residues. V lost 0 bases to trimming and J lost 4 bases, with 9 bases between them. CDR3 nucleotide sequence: TGTGCCAGCAGTTACTCGTCGCAGGGCTATGGCTACACCTTC. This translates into CASSYSSQGYGYTF.

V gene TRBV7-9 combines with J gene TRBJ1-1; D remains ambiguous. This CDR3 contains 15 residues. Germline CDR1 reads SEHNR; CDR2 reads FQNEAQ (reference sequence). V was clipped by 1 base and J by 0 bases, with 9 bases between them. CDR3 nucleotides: TGTGCCAGCAGCTTAGTGGCCAGGATGAACACTGAAGCTTTCTTT. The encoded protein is CASSLVARMNTEAFF.

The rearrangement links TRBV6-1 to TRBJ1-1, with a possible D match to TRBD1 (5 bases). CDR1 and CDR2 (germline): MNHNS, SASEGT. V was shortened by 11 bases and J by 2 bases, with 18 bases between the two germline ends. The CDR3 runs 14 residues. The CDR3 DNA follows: TGTGCCTACCGGGGGGGTCTGGGAAACACTGAAGCTTTCTTT. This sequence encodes CAYRGGLGNTEAFF.